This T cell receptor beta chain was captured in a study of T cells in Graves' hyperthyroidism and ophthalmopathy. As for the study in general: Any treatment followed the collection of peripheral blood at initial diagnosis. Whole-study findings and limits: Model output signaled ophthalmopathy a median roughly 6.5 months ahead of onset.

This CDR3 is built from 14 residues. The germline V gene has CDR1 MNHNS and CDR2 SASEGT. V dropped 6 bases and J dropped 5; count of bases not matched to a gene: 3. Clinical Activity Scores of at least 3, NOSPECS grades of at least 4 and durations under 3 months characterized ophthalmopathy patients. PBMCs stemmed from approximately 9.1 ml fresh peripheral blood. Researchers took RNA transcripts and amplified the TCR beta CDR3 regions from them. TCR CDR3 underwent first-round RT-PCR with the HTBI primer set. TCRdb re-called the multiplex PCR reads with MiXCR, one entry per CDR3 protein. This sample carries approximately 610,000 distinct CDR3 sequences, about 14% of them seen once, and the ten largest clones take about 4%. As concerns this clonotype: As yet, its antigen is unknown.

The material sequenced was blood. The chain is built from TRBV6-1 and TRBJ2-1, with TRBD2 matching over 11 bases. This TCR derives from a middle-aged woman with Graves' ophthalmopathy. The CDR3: CASRGTSGHNEQFF. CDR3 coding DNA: TGTGCCAGCAGAGGGACTAGCGGTCACAATGAGCAGTTCTTC.